A selection of T cell receptor beta chains follows, all from one sample in a study of cytomegalovirus exposure and HLA in healthy donors. Only in-frame clones appear in the TCRdb table, and some are missing; sequencing was by immunoSEQ multiplex PCR. The sample holds about 250,000 clones; about four fifths are singletons and the top ten take over 0.3%. Sequencing was done on a sample of PBMCs. The origin of the receptors is a girl aged 2 to 9 in good health and CMV-seronegative. CDR3s leave out the opening cysteine and the closing phenylalanine or tryptophan. Clone sizes are given selectively: once, few, many, or a class where the clone is expanded.

J gene: TRBJ1-4; clone size: .; V gene: TRBV27; CDR3 protein: ASSWRRVRENEKLF
J gene: TRBJ1-4; clone size: .; V gene: TRBV12-5; CDR3 protein: ASGFVVSGQGNEKLF
J gene: TRBJ2-5; clone size: .; V gene: TRBV6-5; CDR3 protein: ASSYSQGLGETQY
J gene: TRBJ1-2; clone size: .; V gene: TRBV30; CDR3 protein: AWSVWVNVWVRRMGYNGYT
J gene: .; clone size: few; V gene: TRBV6-5; CDR3 protein: ASRREGEYSYEQY
J gene: TRBJ1-3; clone size: .; V gene: TRBV5-1; CDR3 protein: ASSLAPLALSGNTIY
J gene: TRBJ2-2; clone size: .; V gene: TRBV10-1; CDR3 protein: ASSDGGTGSGELF
J gene: TRBJ2-1; clone size: .; V gene: TRBV2; CDR3 protein: ASSRTGDEQF
J gene: TRBJ2-5; clone size: .; V gene: TRBV29-1; CDR3 protein: SVESRQGGRETQY
J gene: TRBJ1-3; clone size: .; V gene: TRBV4-2; CDR3 protein: ASSRDRGNTIY
J gene: TRBJ1-2; clone size: .; V gene: TRBV4-1; CDR3 protein: ASSQVSVVYGYT
J gene: TRBJ1-3; clone size: few; V gene: TRBV9; CDR3 protein: ASSVGQAGSGNTIY
J gene: TRBJ2-1; clone size: .; V gene: TRBV4-1; CDR3 protein: ASSQGDRVGQF
J gene: TRBJ2-7; clone size: .; V gene: TRBV19; CDR3 protein: ASSSTGNYEQY
J gene: TRBJ2-2; clone size: .; V gene: TRBV6-6; CDR3 protein: ASSPTGSTGELF
J gene: TRBJ2-1; clone size: .; V gene: TRBV18; CDR3 protein: ASSQREWVNEQF
J gene: TRBJ2-2; clone size: few; V gene: TRBV11-2; CDR3 protein: ASSESGGSNTGELF
J gene: TRBJ1-2; clone size: .; V gene: TRBV7-6; CDR3 protein: ASSLRVGYGYT
J gene: TRBJ1-1; clone size: .; V gene: TRBV5-4; CDR3 protein: ASSERAGLNTEAF
J gene: TRBJ2-1; clone size: few; V gene: TRBV9; CDR3 protein: ASSVSGREVTDEQF
J gene: TRBJ1-2; clone size: .; V gene: TRBV27; CDR3 protein: ASSLSSNYGYT
J gene: TRBJ1-6; clone size: .; V gene: TRBV9; CDR3 protein: ASSGLRDNSPLH
J gene: TRBJ2-2; clone size: .; V gene: TRBV15; CDR3 protein: ATSRRHYRDRVAGELF
J gene: TRBJ2-2; clone size: few; V gene: TRBV28; CDR3 protein: ASGTGPTSYTGELF
J gene: TRBJ1-5; clone size: .; V gene: TRBV4-2; CDR3 protein: ASSPGQGNQPQH
J gene: TRBJ2-7; clone size: .; V gene: TRBV11-2; CDR3 protein: ASSLSPSYEQY
J gene: TRBJ2-7; clone size: once; V gene: TRBV5-1; CDR3 protein: ASSLDAGSYEQY
J gene: TRBJ2-6; clone size: .; V gene: TRBV6-4; CDR3 protein: ASSVDRGLFSGANVLT